The clone carrying this TCR beta chain has just a few counts. What it binds is unknown. The sample originates from a study of T cells in Graves' hyperthyroidism and ophthalmopathy. Whole-study findings and limits: Through a model of 13 V-J features, ophthalmopathy was separated from stable hyperthyroidism.

Researchers amplified the TCR beta CDR3 regions from RNA transcripts. During a first-round RT-PCR of the TCR CDR3, the HTBI primer set was used. TCRdb analysed the multiplex PCR reads with MiXCR anew, one entry per CDR3 protein. The sample carries around 350,000 distinct CDR3 sequences, approximately 19% recorded once. An absence of ophthalmopathy progression within 18 months meant stable Graves' hyperthyroidism. It was 8 to 10 ml of fresh peripheral blood that supplied the PBMCs. The V end was cut by 4 bases, the J end by 8 bases, with 14 bases between. CDR1 and CDR2 (germline): SGHAT, FQNNGV. CDR3 length: 14 amino acids.

J is TRBJ2-2 and V is TRBV11-2, with no clear D. Sequencing was carried out using blood. This clonotype was obtained from a woman aged 18-30 years with Graves' hyperthyroidism. Here the CDR3 reads CASSSLEGLGELFF. The CDR3, as DNA: TGTGCCAGCAGCTCCCTGGAAGGCTTAGGGGAGCTGTTTTTT.